This TCR beta chain stems from a study of blood T cell repertoires in COVID-19. About the study: The study drew acute and convalescent COVID-19 samples from the United States, Italy and Spain. T cells, B-cell-depleted T cells, or PBMCs supplied cDNA or gDNA.

Germline V gene data show CDR1 as SGHDN and CDR2 as FVKESK. This CDR3 is 13 amino acids long. V was cut by 5 bases and J by 1 base, with 8 bases left in between. Profiling relied on immunoSEQ multiplex PCR, and the TCRdb table lists in-frame clones only, not all of them. The table includes 65,000 to 85,000 clones, 88% detected once. The sample was peripheral blood. The V and J genes are TRBV14 and TRBJ2-5; D possibly corresponds to TRBD1 (5 bases). The clonotype originates from a human donor in a cohort sampled during active COVID-19. Written as DNA, the CDR3 is TGTGCCAGCAGCTCGGACATCCAAGAGACCCAGTACTTC. Its translation: CASSSDIQETQYF.